Sequencing of this T cell receptor (beta chain) was carried out in a study of blood T cell repertoires in COVID-19. Study at large: Donors in the United States, Italy and Spain gave samples during acute or convalescent COVID-19. T cells, B-cell-depleted T cells, or PBMCs provided the cDNA or gDNA that served as material.

V was clipped by 4 bases and J by 4 bases; unmatched bases: 4. The CDR3 is 15 amino acids. CDR1 and CDR2 from the germline V gene are SGHTA and FQGTGA. As processed by the authors: Cell counts per sample came from amplifying reference gene primers. Repertoires were generated with immunoSEQ multiplex PCR, while TCRdb's copy carries only in-frame clones and drops some. V and J calls and clone size come straight from that table; D and trimming were deduced from the DNA. The table records about 130,000 clones, about 85% of them present only once. V usage is TRBV7-3 and J usage is TRBJ2-2; 9 positions match TRBD2. The sample was peripheral blood. This sequence was found in a man aged 35 to 55 with active or convalescent COVID-19. CDR3 in amino acids: CASSSGSGGTGELFF. Here the CDR3 DNA reads TGTGCCAGCAGCTCCGGTAGCGGGGGCACCGGGGAGCTGTTTTTT. The whole variable domain, filled in from reference TRBV7-3 and TRBJ2-2, reads GAGVSQTPSNKVTEKGKYVELRCDPISGHTALYWYRQSLGQGPEFLIYFQGTGAADDSGLPNDRFFAVRPEGSVSTLKIQRTERGDSAVYLCASSSGSGGTGELFFGEGSRLTVL.